A selection of T cell receptor beta chains follows, all from one sample in a study of cytomegalovirus exposure and HLA in healthy donors. TCRdb's table, derived via immunoSEQ multiplex PCR, lists solely in-frame clones and lacks some. Of some 120,000 clones in the sample, 80% to 90% are singletons; the top ten hold approximately 3.6%. Sequencing was carried out using PBMCs. These receptors were taken from a woman between 40 and 50 years old in good health and CMV-seropositive. CDR3s include the opening cysteine and the closing phenylalanine or tryptophan. D genes are given only for firm matches. A clone size is listed for some rows: how often the clone was seen (once, few, many), or a class if it is expanded.

CDR3: CASSLFGGRAGREQYF
DNA: TGTGCCAGCAGCTTATTCGGCGGGAGGGCCGGAAGAGAGCAGTACTTC
V: TRBV11-2
J: TRBJ2-7
length: 16
D: TRBD2
size: .

CDR3: CASSLGGGSEQYF
DNA: TGTGCCAGCAGCTTAGGGGGGGGTAGCGAGCAGTACTTC
V: TRBV7-2
J: TRBJ2-7
length: 13
D: TRBD2
size: .

CDR3: CASSHSGTGGYGYTF
DNA: TGTGCCAGCAGTCACTCCGGGACAGGGGGCTATGGCTACACCTTC
V: TRBV6-5
J: TRBJ1-2
length: 15
D: TRBD1
size: .

CDR3: CASSEGRRRPGGELFF
DNA: TGTGCCAGCAGTGAAGGGAGACGGCGACCTGGGGGGGAGCTGTTTTTT
V: TRBV2
J: TRBJ2-2
length: 16
D: .
size: once

CDR3: CASSEPIGRAHEQYF
DNA: TGTGCCAGCAGTGAGCCTATCGGGAGGGCCCACGAGCAGTACTTC
V: TRBV6-1
J: TRBJ2-7
length: 15
D: TRBD2
size: once

CDR3: CASSQDHGGDGYTF
DNA: TGCGCCAGCAGCCAGGACCACGGGGGGGATGGCTACACCTTC
V: TRBV4-3
J: TRBJ1-2
length: 14
D: .
size: few

CDR3: CASSPGLAGQETQYF
DNA: TGTGCCAGCAGTCCCGGACTAGCGGGCCAAGAGACCCAGTACTTC
V: TRBV7-8
J: TRBJ2-5
length: 15
D: TRBD2
size: .

CDR3: CASSLVRGSNYGYTF
DNA: TGTGCCAGCAGTTTAGTCAGGGGATCGAACTATGGCTACACCTTC
V: TRBV28
J: TRBJ1-2
length: 15
D: .
size: .

CDR3: CASSAVRQVVTGELFF
DNA: TGTGCCAGCAGTGCGGTTCGACAGGTAGTCACCGGGGAGCTGTTTTTT
V: TRBV2
J: TRBJ2-2
length: 16
D: .
size: .

CDR3: CASSDTLQGAGTEAFF
DNA: TGTGCCAGCAGTGACACATTACAGGGGGCAGGGACTGAAGCTTTCTTT
V: TRBV6-1
J: TRBJ1-1
length: 16
D: TRBD1
size: .

CDR3: CASSLGYRVGTEAFF
DNA: TGCGCCAGCAGCTTGGGTTACAGGGTTGGCACTGAAGCTTTCTTT
V: TRBV5-1
J: TRBJ1-1
length: 15
D: .
size: .

CDR3: CASSYSGGANTEAFF
DNA: TGTGCCAGCAGTTACTCTGGGGGGGCTAACACTGAAGCTTTCTTT
V: TRBV6-5
J: TRBJ1-1
length: 15
D: .
size: .

CDR3: CASRPWAGRGYEQYF
DNA: TGTGCCAGCAGACCCTGGGCCGGGAGAGGGTACGAGCAGTACTTC
V: TRBV6-5
J: TRBJ2-7
length: 15
D: .
size: .

CDR3: CASSLGRGAGVPAYEQYF
DNA: TGTGCCAGCAGCTTAGGAAGGGGGGCGGGAGTCCCCGCCTACGAGCAGTACTTC
V: TRBV13
J: TRBJ2-7
length: 18
D: .
size: .

CDR3: CASSVRDWYTEAFF
DNA: TGTGCCAGCAGTGTGCGGGATTGGTACACTGAAGCTTTCTTT
V: TRBV6-1
J: TRBJ1-1
length: 14
D: .
size: .

CDR3: CASSLGSGDDQPQHF
DNA: TGTGCCAGCAGCTTGGGTTCGGGGGACGATCAGCCCCAGCATTTT
V: TRBV5-8
J: TRBJ1-5
length: 15
D: .
size: .

CDR3: CASSLIRGTGELFF
DNA: TGCGCCAGCAGCTTGATCAGGGGCACCGGGGAGCTGTTTTTT
V: TRBV5-1
J: TRBJ2-2
length: 14
D: .
size: .

CDR3: CASARPQAAETQYF
DNA: TGCGCCAGCGCCCGCCCCCAAGCGGCTGAGACCCAGTACTTC
V: TRBV5-1
J: TRBJ2-5
length: 14
D: .
size: .

CDR3: CASSTGGGNYGYTF
DNA: TGTGCCAGCAGTACAGGGGGCGGTAACTATGGCTACACCTTC
V: TRBV6-8
J: TRBJ1-2
length: 14
D: TRBD1
size: .

CDR3: CATSATSGAYNEQFF
DNA: TGTGCCACCAGCGCCACTAGCGGAGCCTACAATGAGCAGTTCTTC
V: TRBV15
J: TRBJ2-1
length: 15
D: TRBD2
size: few

CDR3: CASSLGVAGLRTDTQYF
DNA: TGCGCCAGCAGCTTGGGGGTAGCGGGACTACGCACAGATACGCAGTATTTT
V: TRBV5-1
J: TRBJ2-3
length: 17
D: TRBD2
size: .

CDR3: CASSRWDYLYNEQFF
DNA: TGCGCCAGCAGTCGATGGGACTACCTCTACAATGAGCAGTTCTTC
V: TRBV5-1
J: TRBJ2-1
length: 15
D: TRBD2
size: .

CDR3: CAWTGEVTGHKAVSYNEQFF
DNA: TGTGCCTGGACTGGCGAGGTGACAGGCCACAAGGCGGTCTCCTACAATGAGCAGTTCTTC
V: TRBV30
J: TRBJ2-1
length: 20
D: .
size: .

CDR3: CASSQFWASTDTQYF
DNA: TGCGCCAGCAGTCAATTTTGGGCTAGCACAGATACGCAGTATTTT
V: TRBV23-1
J: TRBJ2-3
length: 15
D: .
size: .

CDR3: CAWRRQGGTYEQYF
DNA: TGTGCCTGGAGGCGACAGGGGGGAACCTACGAGCAGTACTTC
V: TRBV30
J: TRBJ2-7
length: 14
D: TRBD1
size: .

CDR3: CASSLVGGRVPETQYF
DNA: TGCGCCAGCAGCTTGGTTGGCGGGAGGGTCCCAGAGACCCAGTACTTC
V: TRBV5-1
J: TRBJ2-5
length: 16
D: TRBD2
size: .

CDR3: CASSLTGNTEAFF
DNA: TGTGCCAGCAGCTTGACAGGGAACACTGAAGCTTTCTTT
V: TRBV11-3
J: TRBJ1-1
length: 13
D: .
size: .

CDR3: CSVDPAAYGEQFF
DNA: TGCAGCGTTGATCCAGCGGCCTACGGTGAGCAGTTCTTC
V: TRBV29-1
J: TRBJ2-1
length: 13
D: .
size: .